Listed here are 2 T cell receptor beta chains from one sample, sequenced in a study of T cells in Graves' hyperthyroidism and ophthalmopathy. Regions amplified from RNA transcripts were the TCR beta CDR3 regions. Initially, a first-round RT-PCR of the TCR CDR3 employed the HTBI primer set. In TCRdb, the multiplex PCR reads were re-called with MiXCR into one record per CDR3 protein. The sample has around 560,000 distinct CDR3 sequences; over 15% are singletons. Sequences were obtained from blood. The receptors come from a woman aged 18-29 years with Graves' hyperthyroidism.

As regards this clonotype: One end of the junction does not line up with germline, which may come from a read error. The chain couples TRBV7-9 to TRBJ1-2; 8 bases fit TRBD1. Germline-derived CDR1 and CDR2 are SEHNR and FQNEAQ (reference sequence). The CDR3 loop spans 14 amino acids. The CDR3 region is CASTRTGWSYSYTF. The CDR3 DNA reads TGTGCCAGCACCCGGACAGGGTGGTCCTATAGCTACACCTTC.

This clonotype appeared a single time. J is TRBJ1-2 and V is TRBV12-3 or TRBV12-4; D gene ambiguous. The CDR3 sequence is 14 residues long. The V gene lost 0 bases and the J gene lost 4 bases, with 9 bases spanning the gap. CDR3 bases: TGTGCCAGCAGTTTAGCAGGGCGACTCTATGGCTACACCTTC. This codes for CASSLAGRLYGYTF.